This TCR beta chain was sequenced in a study of cytomegalovirus exposure and HLA in healthy donors. Repertoires were generated with immunoSEQ multiplex PCR, while TCRdb's copy carries only in-frame clones and drops some. The sample records around 150,000 clones, around four fifths being singletons. Deletions cut 1 base from V and 7 bases from J, with 11 bases between. The CDR3 runs 13 residues. The germline V gene encodes CDR1 SGHRS and CDR2 YFSETQ. A word on this clone: The antigen is undetermined.

The donors were part of the validation cohort of 120 subjects. That cohort was separate from the first cohort, which comprised about 670 subjects. Study-wide results and limits: TCR sequences were mostly rare, though some public TCRs occurred in many donors. In vitro experiments confirmed that three CMV-associated chains were specific for CMV antigens. Researchers counted 180 or so TCR beta chains as cytomegalovirus-associated.

The sequenced material came from PBMCs. The receptor comes from a man aged 30 to 45 in good health and CMV-seropositive. The V call is TRBV5-1, the J call TRBJ1-1; D gene ambiguous. CDR3 amino acids: CASSLPLGGEAFF. The CDR3 DNA reads TGCGCCAGCAGCTTGCCATTGGGAGGTGAAGCTTTCTTT.